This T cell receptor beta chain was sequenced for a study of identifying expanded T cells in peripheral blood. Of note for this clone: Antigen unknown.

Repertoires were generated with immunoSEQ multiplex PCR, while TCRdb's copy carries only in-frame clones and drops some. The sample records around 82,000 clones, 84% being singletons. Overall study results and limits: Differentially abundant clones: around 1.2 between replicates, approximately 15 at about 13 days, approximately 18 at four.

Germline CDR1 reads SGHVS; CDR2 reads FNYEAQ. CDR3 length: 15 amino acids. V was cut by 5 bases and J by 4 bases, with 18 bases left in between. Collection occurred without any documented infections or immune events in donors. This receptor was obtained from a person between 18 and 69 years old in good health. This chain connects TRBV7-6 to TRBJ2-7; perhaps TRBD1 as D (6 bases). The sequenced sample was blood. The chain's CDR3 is CASSRVLGARYEQYF. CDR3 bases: TGTGCCAGCAGCCGAGTCCTGGGGGCGCGGTACGAGCAGTACTTC.